This is a list of T cell receptor beta chains from one sample in a study of Graves' ophthalmopathy and Graves' hyperthyroidism. MiXCR was run by TCRdb on the multiplex PCR reads, yielding one entry per CDR3 protein. The sample lists 1 million to 1.3 million distinct CDR3 sequences, around a third seen once, with over 8.5% in the top ten. Sequencing was carried out using peripheral blood or thyroid tissue (not recorded which). These TCRs come from an adult man with Graves' hyperthyroidism. Both conserved end residues are part of each CDR3. A D gene is named only where the DNA matches it firmly. The listing skips clone size in some rows; elsewhere it reads once, few, many or a size class.

v_call	j_call	d_call	clone_size	cdr3_nt	cdr3_aa
TRBV12-3/TRBV12-4	TRBJ2-7	-	few	TGTGCCAGCAGTTCGGGGGCGGACGAGCAGTACTTC	CASSSGADEQYF
TRBV6-6	TRBJ2-7	-	-	TGTGCCAGCGAGGGGAACTCCTACGAGCAGTACTTC	CASEGNSYEQYF
TRBV7-9	TRBJ1-2	-	once	TGTGCCAGCAGCTCATCCGAGACAAGGAAAAACTATGGCTACACCTTC	CASSSSETRKNYGYTF
TRBV15	TRBJ2-5	-	-	TGTGCCACCAGCGGGAGTAACCAAGAGACCCAGTACTTC	CATSGSNQETQYF
TRBV20-1	TRBJ1-1	-	-	TGCAGTGCTCTGAGTAGCGTCCGGGCCGCTGAAGCTTTCTTT	CSALSSVRAAEAFF
TRBV20-1	TRBJ2-3	-	-	TGCAGTGCTAGAGAGATAGGACAGCCCACAGATACGCAGTATTTT	CSAREIGQPTDTQYF
TRBV10-2	TRBJ2-2	TRBD2	few	TGCGCCACCTCCGGGACTAGCGTGGACACCGGGGAGCTGTTTTTT	CATSGTSVDTGELFF
TRBV5-6	TRBJ1-5	TRBD1	-	TGTGCCAGCAGCCCACGAGGAGGGACAGGGCGCAATCAGCCCCAGCATTTT	CASSPRGGTGRNQPQHF
TRBV11-2	TRBJ2-7	TRBD1	once	TGTGCCAGCAGTGCTAGAGCCGGGACAGGTGACGAGCAGTACTTC	CASSARAGTGDEQYF
TRBV12-3/TRBV12-4	TRBJ2-7	TRBD1	few	TGTGCCAGCAGTTTCTGGAGGACAGGGGGCCACGAGCAGTACTTC	CASSFWRTGGHEQYF
TRBV4-3	TRBJ2-7	TRBD1	-	TGCGCCAGCAGCCAACAACAGGGGGAGGACCCGTTCGAGCAGTACTTC	CASSQQQGEDPFEQYF
TRBV25-1	TRBJ2-1	TRBD2	-	TGTGCCATCAGTGAGGGGGCTAGCGGGAGTGATGAGCAGTTCTTC	CAISEGASGSDEQFF
TRBV18	TRBJ1-3	TRBD1	-	TGTGCCAGCTCACCACAACAGGGGGAAGGAAACACCATATATTTT	CASSPQQGEGNTIYF
TRBV12-3/TRBV12-4	TRBJ2-7	TRBD2	few	TGTGCCAGCAGCCAATTCCCTAGCGGGAGTACCCCCTACGAGCAGTACTTC	CASSQFPSGSTPYEQYF
TRBV7-9	TRBJ1-2	-	-	TGTGCCAGCAGCGGGGCGGACAGACAAGGGCCTCTTGGCTACACCTTC	CASSGADRQGPLGYTF
TRBV5-1	TRBJ2-5	-	few	TGCGCCAGCAGCTTATTGCAGGGCGAAGGCCCCCAAGAGACCCAGTACTTC	CASSLLQGEGPQETQYF
TRBV28	TRBJ2-7	TRBD1	-	TGTGCCAGCAGTTTAGGCCACGGGACAGGTGAGGGGGAGCAGTACTTC	CASSLGHGTGEGEQYF
TRBV7-6	TRBJ2-2	-	many	TGTGCCAGCAGCTTGAGGATCGGGGAGAGCACCGGGGAGCTGTTTTTT	CASSLRIGESTGELFF
TRBV6-2/TRBV6-3	TRBJ1-1	-	-	TGTGCCAGCAGTTACCTTCCAAGCCGGCTAAACACTGAAGCTTTCTTT	CASSYLPSRLNTEAFF
TRBV29-1	TRBJ1-2	-	-	TGCAGCGTTGATGTTTCCGGGATGATGGACGAGGGCTACACCTTC	CSVDVSGMMDEGYTF
TRBV10-3	TRBJ2-6	-	-	TGTGCCATCAGTTTTGGACCGCGGGCCAACGTCCTGACTTTC	CAISFGPRANVLTF
TRBV19	TRBJ1-5	TRBD1	many	TGTGCCAGTAGTGGAATGGACAGGGTCAATCAGCCCCAGCATTTT	CASSGMDRVNQPQHF